This T cell receptor (beta chain) was sequenced in a study of T-cell reconstitution after alpha-beta-depleted transplantation in children. Study conclusions and caveats: T-cell numbers and diversity, one year after transplant, stemmed largely from T cells that were newly produced. Some patients showed high day-60 TCRbeta diversity, which derived from surviving recipient T cells and thymic progenitors. There were reportedly several hundred expanded graft clones from which alpha-beta T cells came about two months after transplant.

Unique molecular identifiers were built into the TCRbeta library. TCRdb processed the PCR reads anew with MiXCR; each CDR3 protein has one entry. Among 250,000 to 300,000 distinct CDR3 sequences listed, roughly 9.1% were seen once. This CDR3 region has 15 residues. V was pared by 4 bases and J by 0 bases, with 3 bases of the junction left unmatched. CDR1 and CDR2 (germline): LNHNV, YYDKDF (reference sequence). This clonotype was seen repeatedly, ten times or more. As yet, its antigen is unknown. The clonotype comes from a boy under two years old with acute myeloid leukemia, due to receive a stem cell transplant. The sequences come from PBMCs, collected before TCRalphabeta/CD19-depleted stem cell transplant. V and J are TRBV15 and TRBJ2-1, with 7 positions matching TRBD1. In DNA, the CDR3 is TGTGCCACCAGCAAGGACAGGAGCTCCTACAATGAGCAGTTCTTC. It encodes CATSKDRSSYNEQFF. Full variable domain (rest looked up from reference TRBV15 and TRBJ2-1): DAMVIQNPRYQVTQFGKPVTLSCSQTLNHNVMYWYQQKSSQAPKLLFHYYDKDFNNEADTPDNFQSRRPNTSFCFLDIRSPGLGDTAMYLCATSKDRSSYNEQFFGPGTRLTVL.